The rows below give T cell receptor beta chains drawn from one sample of a study of T cell changes during pregnancy in multiple sclerosis. TCRdb's table, derived via immunoSEQ multiplex PCR, lists solely in-frame clones and lacks some. The data hold approximately 90,000 clones, with 94% observed a single time. Sequencing was performed on peripheral blood, taken in the third trimester of pregnancy. Receptors were obtained from a female donor with multiple sclerosis, enrolled in a pregnancy study. CDR3s include the opening cysteine and the closing phenylalanine or tryptophan. D genes are given only for firm matches. Size is omitted from some rows. Given values are once, few, many or a class for expanded clones.

d_gene,j_gene,abundance,v_gene,CDR3aa,CDR3nt
TRBD2,TRBJ2-3,NA,TRBV5-1,CASSLAGTSGGFRSTDTQYF,TGCGCCAGCAGCTTGGCCGGGACTAGCGGGGGATTTAGGAGCACAGATACGCAGTATTTT
NA,TRBJ2-3,NA,TRBV11-1,CASRSTPFRDKERDTQYF,TGTGCCAGCAGGTCCACCCCTTTCCGGGACAAGGAGAGAGATACGCAGTATTTT
NA,TRBJ1-3,NA,TRBV11-1,CASGDGSSGNTIYF,TGTGCCAGCGGGGACGGGAGCTCTGGAAACACCATATATTTT
NA,TRBJ1-3,NA,TRBV2,CASSEAQPGQPGNTIYF,TGTGCCAGCAGTGAAGCGCAGCCGGGTCAACCTGGAAACACCATATATTTT
NA,TRBJ1-1,NA,TRBV19,CASKSGIASEAF,TGTGCCAGTAAGAGCGGGATAGCTTCAGAGGCATTT
NA,TRBJ1-5,NA,TRBV19,CASSTTRSGTTSNQPQHF,TGTGCCAGTAGTACAACCCGATCCGGGACAACGAGCAATCAGCCCCAGCATTTT
NA,TRBJ2-1,NA,TRBV7-3,CASSLTAVSYNEQFF,TGTGCCAGCAGCTTAACTGCGGTTTCGTACAATGAGCAGTTCTTC
NA,TRBJ2-7,NA,TRBV5-5,CASSYTEGEQYF,TGTGCCAGCAGCTACACAGAAGGCGAGCAGTACTTC
NA,TRBJ2-7,NA,TRBV5-4,CASSLVGGDYEQYF,TGTGCCAGCAGCTTGGTTGGTGGAGACTACGAGCAGTACTTC
TRBD1,TRBJ2-5,NA,TRBV4-2,CASSQSSGQGETQYF,TGTGCCAGCAGCCAAAGTTCAGGACAGGGAGAGACCCAGTACTTC
NA,TRBJ2-3,NA,TRBV6-4,CASSDRAGGSTDTQYF,TGTGCCAGCAGTGACCGGGCCGGGGGTAGCACAGATACGCAGTATTTT
TRBD1,TRBJ2-5,NA,TRBV10-1,CASSEKTGQGGETQYF,TGCGCCAGCAGTGAGAAAACGGGACAGGGAGGGGAGACCCAGTACTTC
NA,TRBJ2-7,NA,TRBV15,CATSSLEIHEQYF,TGTGCCACCAGCAGCCTAGAAATCCACGAGCAGTACTTC
NA,TRBJ2-5,once,TRBV5-4,CASSLGTLQETQYF,TGTGCCAGCAGCCTAGGGACACTCCAAGAGACCCAGTACTTC
TRBD1,TRBJ1-1,NA,TRBV6-5,CASSTQGEAEAFF,TGTGCCAGCAGCACACAGGGGGAGGCTGAAGCTTTCTTT
NA,TRBJ2-7,NA,TRBV19,CASSLPGVAYEQYF,TGTGCCAGTAGCTTACCCGGAGTAGCCTACGAGCAGTACTTC
NA,TRBJ2-1,once,TRBV25-1,CASSEHQGLTYNEQFF,TGTGCCAGCAGTGAACACCAGGGACTCACCTACAATGAGCAGTTCTTC
NA,TRBJ1-2,NA,TRBV6-1,CASSEWGTGTYGYTF,TGTGCCAGCAGTGAATGGGGTACAGGGACCTATGGCTACACCTTC
NA,TRBJ1-1,NA,TRBV5-1,CASSSAGGTEAFF,TGCGCCAGCAGCTCAGCCGGGGGCACTGAAGCTTTCTTT
NA,TRBJ2-2,NA,TRBV11-2,CASNPGNTGELFF,TGTGCCAGCAACCCCGGGAACACCGGGGAGCTGTTTTTT
NA,TRBJ2-1,NA,TRBV6-1,CASEGSSSYNEQFF,TGTGCCAGCGAAGGGAGTTCGTCCTACAATGAGCAGTTCTTC
TRBD1,TRBJ1-5,NA,TRBV6-1,CASTGQGNQPQHF,TGTGCCAGCACGGGACAGGGCAATCAGCCCCAGCATTTT
NA,TRBJ2-4,NA,TRBV28,CASSSTLRGGKGRPKNIQYF,TGTGCCAGCAGTTCCACTCTCCGCGGGGGCAAGGGACGGCCCAAAAACATTCAGTACTTC
NA,TRBJ2-5,NA,TRBV12-5,CASGSYGQTGSQETQYF,TGTGCTAGTGGTTCCTATGGACAAACCGGCTCCCAAGAGACCCAGTACTTC
TRBD2,TRBJ2-2,NA,TRBV11-3,CASSQTSGNTGELFF,TGTGCCAGCAGCCAGACTAGCGGGAACACCGGGGAGCTGTTTTTT
TRBD1,TRBJ2-3,NA,TRBV25-1,CASSGGQGLSTDTQYF,TGTGCCAGCAGTGGCGGACAGGGGTTGAGCACAGATACGCAGTATTTT
NA,TRBJ2-6,NA,TRBV21-1,CASSKGAGRHSGANVLTF,TGTGCCAGCAGCAAAGGGGCAGGGCGTCACTCTGGGGCCAACGTCCTGACTTTC
TRBD1,TRBJ1-1,NA,TRBV29-1,CSVGQGGGTEAFF,TGCAGCGTGGGACAGGGTGGGGGCACTGAAGCTTTCTTT
NA,TRBJ2-1,once,TRBV12-5,CASGLVLRQYYNEQFF,TGTGCTAGTGGTTTGGTTCTGAGACAGTATTACAATGAGCAGTTCTTC
NA,TRBJ2-1,once,TRBV7-6,CASSSLSSGNYNEQFF,TGTGCCAGCAGCTCTCTATCCAGCGGAAACTACAATGAGCAGTTCTTC
TRBD2,TRBJ2-1,NA,TRBV19,CASSSGRHNEQFF,TGTGCCAGTTCTAGCGGGAGGCATAATGAGCAGTTCTTC
TRBD2,TRBJ2-1,NA,TRBV6-4,CASRAGTSANNEQFF,TGTGCCAGCAGAGCCGGGACTAGCGCTAACAATGAGCAGTTCTTC
TRBD2,TRBJ2-2,once,TRBV6-5,CASSYLLAGGAGELFF,TGTGCCAGCAGTTACCTTCTAGCGGGGGGGGCCGGGGAGCTGTTTTTT
NA,TRBJ1-2,once,TRBV27,CASSLSRDTYGYTF,TGTGCCAGCAGTTTATCCCGGGACACCTATGGCTACACCTTC
TRBD1,TRBJ2-2,NA,TRBV7-9,CASSPGQGRTGELFF,TGTGCCAGCAGCCCCGGACAGGGACGCACCGGGGAGCTGTTTTTT
NA,TRBJ2-7,NA,TRBV6-1,CASSGPLGGELNYEQYF,TGTGCCAGCAGTGGGCCCTTAGGGGGAGAATTGAACTACGAGCAGTACTTC
NA,TRBJ2-2,NA,TRBV9,CASSFRTTTRDTGELFF,TGTGCCAGCAGCTTCCGGACCACGACGAGGGACACCGGGGAGCTGTTTTTT
NA,TRBJ2-6,NA,TRBV4-3,CASSQETGSGANVLTF,TGCGCCAGCAGCCAAGAGACAGGCTCTGGGGCCAACGTCCTGACTTTC